These 10 T cell receptor beta chains were sequenced from one sample in a study of T cell responses to AZD1222 COVID-19 vaccine. Only in-frame clones appear in the TCRdb table, and some are missing; sequencing was by immunoSEQ multiplex PCR. The sample records 93,000 or so clones, 90% being singletons. Here the sequenced sample was peripheral blood, taken on day 0 of AZD1222 vaccination. Receptors originate from an adult in good health.

The rearrangement links TRBV27 to TRBJ2-1; D is undetermined. This CDR3 region has 14 residues. The germline V and J ends were trimmed by 8 bases and 5 bases, with 16 bases remaining between them. The germline gives CDR1 MNHEY, CDR2 SMNVEV (reference sequence). CDR3 sequence reads: CASLGGSGHNEQFF. The DNA of the CDR3 is TGTGCCAGCCTTGGTGGTTCGGGTCACAATGAGCAGTTCTTC.

This chain links TRBV6-1 with TRBJ1-1; weak D call: TRBD1 (5 bases). Trimming removed 2 bases at V and 10 bases at J, with 14 bases between. Germline-derived CDR1 and CDR2 are MNHNS and SASEGT. The CDR3 runs to 13 residues. CDR3 sequence reads: CASSEPWDWAAFF. The DNA of the CDR3 is TGTGCCAGCAGTGAACCTTGGGACTGGGCAGCTTTCTTT.

This clone was recorded once. V gene TRBV11-2 combines with J gene TRBJ1-2; no clear D gene. Germline lookup yields CDR1 SGHAT and CDR2 FQNNGV. CDR3 length equals 13 residues. The V and J ends lost 0 bases and 0 bases respectively, with 2 bases between them. The CDR3 nucleotides read TGTGCCAGCAGCTTAGATCCTAACTATGGCTACACCTTC. As protein: CASSLDPNYGYTF. Full variable domain (outside the CDR3, taken from reference TRBV11-2 and TRBJ1-2): EAGVAQSPRYKIIEKRQSVAFWCNPISGHATLYWYQQILGQGPKLLIQFQNNGVVDDSQLPKDRFSAERLKGVDSTLKIQPAKLEDSAVYLCASSLDPNYGYTFGSGTRLTVV.

The V and J genes are TRBV6-5 and TRBJ2-7, with 7 bases fitting TRBD1. This CDR3 has 13 amino acids. The V gene's germline CDR1 is MNHEY and CDR2 SVGAGI. The V gene end was trimmed by 7 bases and the J gene end by 3 bases; junction bases not matched to a gene: 6. The CDR3 region has the DNA TGTGCCAGCAACCTTAGGACAGGCTACGAGCAGTACTTC. Encoded protein: CASNLRTGYEQYF.

V and J are TRBV3-1 (or the pseudogene TRBV3-2) and TRBJ2-3; D is possibly TRBD1 or TRBD2 (5 bases each). In germline, CDR1 is LGHDT, CDR2 YNNKEL (reference sequence). The CDR3 is made up of 17 amino acids. V was pared by 1 base and J by 0 bases, with 14 bases between. This CDR3 reads CASSQVIGWGSTDTQYF. CDR3 DNA sequence: TGTGCCAGCAGCCAAGTGATTGGGTGGGGGAGCACAGATACGCAGTATTTT.

J is TRBJ1-2 and V is TRBV5-4; 7 bases align to TRBD1. Per germline, CDR1 SGHNT and CDR2 YYREEE (reference sequence). Trimming cost V 7 bases and J 2 bases; bases outside gene matches: 17. The CDR3 has 17 residues. The CDR3 DNA reads TGTGCCAGCTTGACCTGGGGTGCAACAGGGGAGAACTATGGCTACACCTTC. This translates into CASLTWGATGENYGYTF. Looking up the rest from reference TRBV5-4 and TRBJ1-2 gives the full variable domain: ETGVTQSPTHLIKTRGQQVTLRCSSQSGHNTVSWYQQALGQGPQFIFQYYREEENGRGNFPPRFSGLQFPNYSSELNVNALELDDSALYLCASLTWGATGENYGYTFGSGTRLTVV.

The rearrangement uses TRBV1 and TRBJ2-3; the D call in the table, TRBD2, was not verified against the DNA. TRBV1 is flagged as a pseudogene. The CDR3 is 16 residues long. CDR3 residues: CTSSRSGVASTDTQYF. The CDR3 DNA reads TGCACCAGCAGCCGCAGCGGGGTTGCTAGCACAGATACGCAGTATTTT.

As regards this clone: A junction end diverges from the germline sequence, so it may reflect a read error. The chain combines TRBV7-7 with TRBJ2-5; D remains unclear. CDR3 length: 13 amino acids. Germline lookup yields CDR1 SSHAT and CDR2 FNYEAQ (reference sequence). For the CDR3, the DNA is TGTGCTAGCAGCTTAACGGTACAAGAGACCCAGTACTTC. This translates into CASSLTVQETQYF. Full variable domain (missing parts from reference TRBV7-7 and TRBJ2-5): GAGVSQSPRYKVTKRGQDVTLRCDPISSHATLYWYQQALGQGPEFLTYFNYEAQPDKSGLPSDRFSAERPEGSISTLTIQRTEQRDSAMYRCASSLTVQETQYFGPGTRLLVL.

Regarding this clone: Other DNA sequences in this specimen translate into the identical CDR3. The chain is built from TRBV6-1 and TRBJ2-3; 9 nucleotides align to TRBD2. CDR1 and CDR2 (germline): MNHNS, SASEGT. The junction had 4 bases not matched to a gene; V was cut back by 2 bases and J by 4 bases. The CDR3 loop spans 15 amino acids. The CDR3 is CASSELAGGPDTQYF. The CDR3 bases are TGTGCCAGCAGTGAATTGGCGGGGGGGCCAGATACGCAGTATTTT.

The rearrangement links TRBV6-5 to TRBJ1-1; D unresolved. Germline V gene sequence: CDR1 MNHEY, CDR2 SVGAGI. V lost 8 bases and J 6 bases, leaving 13 bases between the germline ends. There are 12 residues in the CDR3. The CDR3 sequence is CASVGRLAEAFF. The CDR3 DNA follows: TGTGCCAGCGTAGGGAGACTTGCTGAAGCTTTCTTT.